A selection of T cell receptor beta chains follows, all from one sample in a study of CD8+ T cells in alopecia areata. Assay used: immunoSEQ multiplex PCR; TCRdb lists only in-frame clones, some missing. The sample yields around 36,000 clones, under 65% seen once. The sample taken for sequencing was CD4+ Tregs sorted from blood. The receptors stem from a human donor with alopecia areata. CDR3s include the opening cysteine and the closing phenylalanine or tryptophan. The D gene is left open where the match is weak. Part of the rows lack a size; the others show once, few, many or a class for expanded clones.

V	J	size	D	DNA	CDR3
TRBV7-9	TRBJ1-1	-	-	TGTGCCAGCAGCTCCAAGCCTTACATGAACACTGAAGCTTTCTTT	CASSSKPYMNTEAFF
TRBV30	TRBJ2-7	-	-	TGTGCCTGGAGTGTTTCCTACGAGCAGTACTTC	CAWSVSYEQYF
TRBV4-1	TRBJ2-7	-	-	TGCGCCAGCAGCCAAGAGGGCCGGGGGATCTACGAGCAGTACTTC	CASSQEGRGIYEQYF
TRBV7-9	TRBJ2-2	-	-	TGTGCCACCACCGACAGGTTTTTGGATTTTACCGGGGAGCTGTTTTTT	CATTDRFLDFTGELFF
TRBV16	TRBJ1-1	-	-	TGTGCCAGCAGCCAACGTGACCGGGGGAAGACTGAAGCTTTCTTT	CASSQRDRGKTEAFF
TRBV7-2	TRBJ2-7	few	TRBD1	TGTGCCAGCAGCTTAGAGGGGACAGGGGCCTACGAGCAGTACTTC	CASSLEGTGAYEQYF
TRBV28	TRBJ2-5	-	TRBD2	TGTGCTGCGGCGGGGGGGGCGGAGACCCAGTACTTC	CAAAGGAETQYF
TRBV30	TRBJ2-7	-	-	TGTGCCTCCCAGGGGAACTCCTACGAGCAGTACTTC	CASQGNSYEQYF
TRBV7-9	TRBJ2-1	-	-	TGTGCCAGCAGCCCCGACTCTGGAGCCAATGAGCAGTTCTTC	CASSPDSGANEQFF
TRBV7-2	TRBJ2-6	-	-	TGTGCCAGCAGCTTCGGACCTGGGGCCAACGTCCTGACTTTC	CASSFGPGANVLTF
TRBV7-2	TRBJ2-1	-	-	TGTGCCAGCAGCCGAGGGGGGAGATACTTCCAGTTCTTC	CASSRGGRYFQFF
TRBV7-3	TRBJ1-1	-	-	TGTGCCAGCAGCTCAGGCCCAGAAGCGTACACTGAAGCTTTCTTT	CASSSGPEAYTEAFF
TRBV14	TRBJ1-1	-	TRBD1	TGTGCCAGCAGCCCGACAGGGGAAAGCTCTGAAGCTTTCTTT	CASSPTGESSEAFF
TRBV19	TRBJ2-1	-	-	TGTGCCAGTAGTAAAACTTCCCCCGGGCCTTCGGTCCATGAGCAGTTCTTC	CASSKTSPGPSVHEQFF
TRBV7-9	TRBJ1-3	-	TRBD1	TGTGCCAGCAGCCCTACAGGGGGCTCTGGAAACACCATATATTTT	CASSPTGGSGNTIYF
TRBV21-1	TRBJ2-1	-	-	TGTGCCAGCAGCGGACGAGGACAGAGCTCCTACAATGAGCAGTTCTTC	CASSGRGQSSYNEQFF
TRBV29-1	TRBJ2-2	-	TRBD2	TGCAGCGTCCCAAGGCCGGGACTAGAGACCGGGGAGCTGTTTTTT	CSVPRPGLETGELFF
TRBV7-2	TRBJ2-5	few	-	TGTGCCAGCAGCTTAAGGCAGACGGGGGAGACCCAGTACTTC	CASSLRQTGETQYF
TRBV6-5	TRBJ1-3	few	-	TGTGCCAGCAGTTACTCAACAGGGTCGGGAAACACCATATATTTT	CASSYSTGSGNTIYF
TRBV7-9	TRBJ1-2	-	-	TGTGCCAGCAGCCAACCCACAAGGACCGGATCCTATGGCTACACCTTC	CASSQPTRTGSYGYTF
TRBV6-1	TRBJ1-1	once	-	TGTGCCAGCAGTGGGGGACCCCGGTCTGCTTTCTTT	CASSGGPRSAFF
TRBV6-5	TRBJ2-7	few	-	TGTGCCAGCAGTTACCTGGGCAGGGCCGAGCAGTACTTC	CASSYLGRAEQYF
TRBV21-1	TRBJ2-7	few	-	TGTGCCAGTAGTGGGACAGGGGGTATCGACTCCTACGAGCAGTACTTC	CASSGTGGIDSYEQYF
TRBV19	TRBJ1-5	-	-	TGTGCCAGTCAGAGCGGGGGGCGAAGCAATCAGCCCCAGCATTTT	CASQSGGRSNQPQHF
TRBV27	TRBJ1-5	-	-	TGTGCCAGCAGTCCCCCTACCCCCCGAGGTCAGCCCCAGCATTTT	CASSPPTPRGQPQHF
TRBV5-4	TRBJ2-7	few	-	TGTGCCAGCAGCTTGGTGGGTCGAAACGAGCAGTACTTC	CASSLVGRNEQYF
TRBV13	TRBJ2-4	-	-	TGTGCCAGCAGCCCCCTCGGAGAAAGTCTAGCCAAAAACATTCAGTACTTC	CASSPLGESLAKNIQYF